This T cell receptor beta chain was observed in a study of CD4 T cells in relation to SARS-CoV-2 and coronaviruses. Germline V gene data show CDR1 as SGHRS and CDR2 as YFSETQ. V trimming: 4 bases; J trimming: 5 bases; junction bases outside the gene matches: 8. The CDR3 has 14 residues. Sequenced by immunoSEQ multiplex PCR; TCRdb stores in-frame clones only, minus some. The sample lists more than 20,000 clones; about 80% were seen once. With respect to this clone: Its specificity is not known.

Before the COVID-19 pandemic, during about 2011-2019, CD4+ T cells were taken from unexposed donors. CD4+ T cells were isolated from the cells after around 10 days of culture. This receptor was obtained from a human donor in good health. The V gene is TRBV5-1, the J gene TRBJ1-2; 7 bases fit TRBD1. Material for sequencing was CD4+ T cells from PBMCs, cultured in vitro. As DNA, the CDR3 is TGCGCCAGCAGCCGAGGGGACAGAGGGTATGGCTACACCTTC. As protein: CASSRGDRGYGYTF. The full variable domain, in which reference TRBV5-1 and TRBJ1-2 provide the parts outside the CDR3, is KAGVTQTPRYLIKTRGQQVTLSCSPISGHRSVSWYQQTPGQGLQFLFEYFSETQRNKGNFPGRFSGRQFSNSRSEMNVSTLELGDSALYLCASSRGDRGYGYTFGSGTRLTVV.